This T cell receptor beta chain originates from a study of T cell responses to AZD1222 COVID-19 vaccine. The study's findings and limits: Regions 160-218 and 743-854 held dominance among vaccine-associated CD4 TCRs, which spanned spike.

The assay was immunoSEQ multiplex PCR, and TCRdb's table has in-frame clones only and misses some. The table has about 93,000 clones, roughly nine tenths seen once. Of note for this clone: Its specificity is unknown.

CDR3 length: 16 residues. Germline V CDR1 and CDR2: SGHRS, YFSETQ. V lost 1 base to trimming and J lost 1 base, with 14 bases between them. Sequences were derived from peripheral blood, sampled 28 days after the second AZD1222 dose. This clonotype was obtained from an adult who received the AZD1222 COVID-19 vaccine. The chain links TRBV5-1 to TRBJ2-5; D perhaps matches TRBD2 (6 bases). The DNA of the CDR3 is TGCGCCAGCAGCTTGTCGCCGGGGGTTTCCCAAGAGACCCAGTACTTC. Encoded protein: CASSLSPGVSQETQYF.